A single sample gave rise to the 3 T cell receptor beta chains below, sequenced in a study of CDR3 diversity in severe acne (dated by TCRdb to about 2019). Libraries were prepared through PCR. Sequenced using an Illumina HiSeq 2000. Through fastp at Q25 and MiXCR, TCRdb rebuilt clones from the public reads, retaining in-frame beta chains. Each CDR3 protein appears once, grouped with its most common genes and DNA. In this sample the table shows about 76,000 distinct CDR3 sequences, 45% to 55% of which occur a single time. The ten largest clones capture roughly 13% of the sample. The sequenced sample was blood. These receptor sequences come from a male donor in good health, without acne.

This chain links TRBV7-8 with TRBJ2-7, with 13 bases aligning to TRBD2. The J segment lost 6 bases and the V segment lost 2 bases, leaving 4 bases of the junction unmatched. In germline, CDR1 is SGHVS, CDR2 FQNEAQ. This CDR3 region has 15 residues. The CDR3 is CASSLRTSGRFEQYF. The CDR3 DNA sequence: TGTGCCAGCAGCTTACGGACTAGCGGGAGATTCGAGCAGTACTTC.

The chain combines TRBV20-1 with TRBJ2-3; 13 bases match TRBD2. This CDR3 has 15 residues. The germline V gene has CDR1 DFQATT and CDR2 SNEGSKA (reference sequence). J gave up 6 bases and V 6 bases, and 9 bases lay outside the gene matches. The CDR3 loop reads CSAGTSGVVVDTQYF. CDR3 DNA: TGCAGTGCCGGGACTAGCGGGGTGGTCGTGGATACGCAGTATTTT.

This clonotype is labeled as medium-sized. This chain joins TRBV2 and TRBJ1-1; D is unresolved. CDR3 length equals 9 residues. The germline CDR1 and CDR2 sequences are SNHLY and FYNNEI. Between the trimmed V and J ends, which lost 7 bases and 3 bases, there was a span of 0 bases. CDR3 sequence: CASNTEAFF. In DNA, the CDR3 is TGTGCCAGCAACACTGAAGCTTTCTTT.